This T cell receptor beta chain emerged from a study of human T cells and chemical hapten exposure. Study-level findings and limits: TCRs exceeding a frequency of 1 in 1000 stayed unchanged under DPC sensitization.

V gave up 6 bases and J gave up 6 bases; unmatched junction bases: 10. This CDR3 is 14 amino acids long. CDR1 MNHEY and CDR2 SVGAGI come from the germline V gene. TCRdb re-called the RACE reads with MiXCR, one entry per CDR3 protein. This sample has tens of thousands of distinct CDR3 sequences, with approximately 11% found just once. This clonotype was detected ten times or more. Its matching antigen is unknown. Sample time point: pre-sensitization, week 0. The treatment denotes: therapeutic diphenylcyclopropenone sensitization with weekly scalp DPC. Sequencing was performed on whole blood, taken in connection with sensitization to the hapten diphenylcyclopropenone (DPC). The chain is built from TRBV6-5 and TRBJ1-2; 7 bases fit TRBD1. The sequence came from a woman aged 50 to 60 with alopecia areata. Some clones in this sample may be carry-over from other donors' samples. CDR3 in amino acids: CASRGTGTAHGYTF. CDR3 coding DNA: TGTGCCAGCAGGGGGACCGGGACAGCTCATGGCTACACCTTC.